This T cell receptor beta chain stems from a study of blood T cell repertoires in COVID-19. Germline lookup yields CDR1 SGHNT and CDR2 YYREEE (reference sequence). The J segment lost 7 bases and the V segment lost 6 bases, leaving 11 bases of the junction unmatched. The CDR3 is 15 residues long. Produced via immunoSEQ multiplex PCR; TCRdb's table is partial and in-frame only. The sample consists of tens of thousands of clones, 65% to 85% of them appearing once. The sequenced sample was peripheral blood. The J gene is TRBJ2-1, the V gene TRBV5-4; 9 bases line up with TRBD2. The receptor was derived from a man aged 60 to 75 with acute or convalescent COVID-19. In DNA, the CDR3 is TGTGCCAGCATCCGAGAAGCGGGGGGCGGAAATGAGCAGTTCTTC. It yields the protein CASIREAGGGNEQFF. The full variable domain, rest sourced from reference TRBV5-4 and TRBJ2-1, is ETGVTQSPTHLIKTRGQQVTLRCSSQSGHNTVSWYQQALGQGPQFIFQYYREEENGRGNFPPRFSGLQFPNYSSELNVNALELDDSALYLCASIREAGGGNEQFFGPGTRLTVL.